Listed below are T cell receptor beta chains from one sample, sequenced in a study of blood T cell repertoires in COVID-19. Data came from immunoSEQ multiplex PCR; TCRdb stores just in-frame clones and leaves some out. The profile covers some 330,000 clones, with roughly 90% appearing a single time and 18% taken by the ten largest. Sequenced: PBMCs or T cells enriched from blood (not recorded which). Receptors originate from a woman in her twenties or thirties who had recovered from COVID-19. The CDR3 runs from the conserved cysteine through the conserved F or W. D genes are given only for firm matches. Size is omitted from some rows. Given values are once, few, many or a class for expanded clones.

>TRBJ2-7|TRBV5-6|TRBD2|few
TGTGCCAGCAGCTTCTCGGGACTAGCGGGACGAGGGGAGCAGTACTTC
CASSFSGLAGRGEQYF
>TRBJ2-1|TRBV4-3|TRBD2|NA
TGCGCCAGCAGCCAAGGGGCGGGGGACTACAATGAGCAGTTCTTC
CASSQGAGDYNEQFF
>TRBJ2-2|TRBV18|NA|NA
TGTGCCAGCACTCCCCCCAACACCGGGGAGCTGTTTTTT
CASTPPNTGELFF
>TRBJ1-1|TRBV19|NA|NA
TGTGCCAGTACGGCGGGGAGGATTACCAAACCGAACACTGAAGCTTTCTTT
CASTAGRITKPNTEAFF
>TRBJ1-4|TRBV2|NA|NA
TGTGCCAGCAGAGTAGAGGGTGCGGCTAATGAAAAACTGTTTTTT
CASRVEGAANEKLFF
>TRBJ2-7|TRBV5-1|NA|NA
TGCGCCAGCAGCCCCGCCTCGGGGATGAGCTCAGGGCAGTACTTC
CASSPASGMSSGQYF
>TRBJ1-2|TRBV19|NA|NA
TGTGCCAGTGCGCGGGCGACTGACTATGGCTACACCTTC
CASARATDYGYTF
>TRBJ1-4|TRBV18|NA|NA
TGTGCCAGCTCCAACAGGGCTAATGAAAAACTGTTTTTT
CASSNRANEKLFF
>TRBJ2-1|TRBV5-1|TRBD1|NA
TGCGCCAGCAGCTTGGGACAGGGGGCCGATGAGCAGTTCTTC
CASSLGQGADEQFF
>TRBJ2-1|TRBV5-8|NA|NA
TGTGCCAGCAGCCCGGGAGCGGACTACCTCCTAGACAATGAGCAGTTCTTC
CASSPGADYLLDNEQFF
>TRBJ2-7|TRBV3-1/TRBV3-2|NA|NA
TGTGCCAGCAGCCTCTCCCGGGACGAGCAGTACTTC
CASSLSRDEQYF
>TRBJ2-5|TRBV5-1|TRBD2|NA
TGCGCCAGCAGCTCAGCTAGCGGGGGTGGAGAGACCCAGTACTTC
CASSSASGGGETQYF
>TRBJ2-7|TRBV28|NA|NA
TGTGCCAGCAGTTTTTATAGCGAGCAGTACTTC
CASSFYSEQYF
>TRBJ1-1|TRBV11-2|TRBD1|NA
TGTGCCAGCACCACAACACAGGGGCCTACTGAAGCTTTCTTT
CASTTTQGPTEAFF
>TRBJ2-5|TRBV19|TRBD1|NA
TGTGCCAGTAGTTTTAGGGGGCTAGAGACCCAGTACTTC
CASSFRGLETQYF
>TRBJ2-1|TRBV24-1|NA|NA
TGTGCCACCAGGGAGGCAGGCCGACGCAATGAGCAGTTCTTC
CATREAGRRNEQFF
>TRBJ1-2|TRBV5-4|NA|few
TGTGCCAGCAGCCCCGACAGGAACTATGGCTACACCTTC
CASSPDRNYGYTF
>TRBJ2-3|TRBV5-1|TRBD2|NA
TGCGCCAGCAGCGTAGCGGGAACAGATACGCAGTATTTT
CASSVAGTDTQYF
>TRBJ2-7|TRBV3-1/TRBV3-2|TRBD1|NA
TGTGCCAGCAGACAGGGACAGGGAGGGTTCTACGAGCAGTACTTC
CASRQGQGGFYEQYF
>TRBJ1-1|TRBV7-9|NA|NA
TGTGCCAGCGTACCCGGCGGTTGGAGCACTGAAGCTTTCTTT
CASVPGGWSTEAFF
>TRBJ2-5|TRBV6-5|TRBD1|NA
TGTGCCAGCAGATCCAGGGGGCAGGGAGAGACCCAGTACTTC
CASRSRGQGETQYF
>TRBJ1-2|TRBV28|NA|NA
TGTGCCAGCAGTTTAGGGGCAGTTGGCTACACCTTC
CASSLGAVGYTF
>TRBJ2-3|TRBV11-3|NA|NA
TGTGCCAGCAGCCTCGTCGGGGGAGCGGCAGATACGCAGTATTTT
CASSLVGGAADTQYF
>TRBJ1-1|TRBV2|TRBD1|once
TGTGCCAGCAGAACTCAGGGGGGCACTGAAGCTTTCTTT
CASRTQGGTEAFF
>TRBJ2-3|TRBV24-1|NA|NA
TGTGCCACCAGTGACCGGGGTTTTGACGCGCAGTATTTT
CATSDRGFDAQYF
>TRBJ2-2|TRBV9|TRBD1|once
TGTGCCAGCAGCCTTACGACAGGGGGCGGGGAGCTGTTTTTT
CASSLTTGGGELFF
>TRBJ1-5|TRBV19|NA|NA
TGTGCCAGTTGGGGACTGGACAATCAGCCCCAGCATTTT
CASWGLDNQPQHF
>TRBJ2-1|TRBV6-5|TRBD2|once
TGTGCCAGCAGTTACCAACTAGCGGGGGACAATGAGCAGTTCTTC
CASSYQLAGDNEQFF
>TRBJ1-3|TRBV11-3|NA|NA
TGTGCCAGCAGCACCCGGGGGGATTTCCCTGGAAACACCATATATTTT
CASSTRGDFPGNTIYF
>TRBJ1-1|TRBV2|NA|NA
TGTGCCAGCAGTGTCACCAAGGGGGGGGGCACTGAAGCTTTCTTT
CASSVTKGGGTEAFF
>TRBJ2-2|TRBV11-3|TRBD1|NA
TGTGCCAGCAAGGACAGGGGTGGTCCCGGGGAGCTGTTTTTT
CASKDRGGPGELFF
>TRBJ2-1|TRBV14|TRBD2|NA
TGTGCCAGCAGCCCGGCAGCGGGGGGGTACAATGAGCAGTTCTTC
CASSPAAGGYNEQFF
>TRBJ1-3|TRBV7-9|NA|NA
TGTGCCAGCAGCGACACTGGAAACACCATATATTTT
CASSDTGNTIYF
>TRBJ1-2|TRBV15|TRBD1|NA
TGTGCCACCAGCAGAGATCCCGGGACAGGGGTTGAAGGCTACACCTTC
CATSRDPGTGVEGYTF
>TRBJ2-2|TRBV18|TRBD2|NA
TGTGCCAGCTCACAAATAGCGGGAGAGGACACCGGGGAGCTGTTTTTT
CASSQIAGEDTGELFF
>TRBJ2-1|TRBV4-2|TRBD2|NA
TGTGCCAGCAGCCCATATAGCGGGGCGTCGATAAATGAGCAGTTCTTC
CASSPYSGASINEQFF
>TRBJ2-1|TRBV27|TRBD2|NA
TGTGCCAGTAGCCCGGGGACTAGCGGGAGACGGGAGCAGTTCTTC
CASSPGTSGRREQFF
>TRBJ1-1|TRBV6-4|NA|NA
TGTGCCAGCAGTGACGGGGAGGTGGGTGCCGCTTTCTTT
CASSDGEVGAAFF
>TRBJ2-5|TRBV6-2/TRBV6-3|NA|NA
TGTGCCAGCAGTTACCCGGAGACCCAGTACTTC
CASSYPETQYF
>TRBJ2-3|TRBV7-2|TRBD2|NA
TGTGCCAGCAGCCCTTCACTAGCGGGATTCACAGATACGCAGTATTTT
CASSPSLAGFTDTQYF
>TRBJ1-6|TRBV7-2|TRBD1|NA
TGTGCCAGCAGCCCAAGACAGGGGGCCTATAATTCACCCCTCCACTTT
CASSPRQGAYNSPLHF
>TRBJ2-3|TRBV6-4|TRBD2|NA
TGTGCCAGCAGCCCTACTAGCGCAACAGATACGCAGTATTTT
CASSPTSATDTQYF
>TRBJ2-3|TRBV9|TRBD2|NA
TGTGCCAGCAGCTTAGGGACTAGCGTGAGCACAGATACGCAGTATTTT
CASSLGTSVSTDTQYF
>TRBJ2-7|TRBV3-1/TRBV3-2|NA|NA
TGTGCCAGCAGCCAAGGGACAAACTACGAGCAGTACTTC
CASSQGTNYEQYF
>TRBJ1-2|TRBV27|NA|NA
TGTGCCAGCAGTACCCAGGGATTTCAAAACTATGGCTACACCTTC
CASSTQGFQNYGYTF
>TRBJ1-1|TRBV5-4|TRBD1|NA
TGTGCCAGCAGCTCTGACAGGGGAAAGAACACTGAAGCTTTCTTT
CASSSDRGKNTEAFF
>TRBJ2-5|TRBV7-3|TRBD2|once
TGTGCCAGCAGCTTACTTTCTAGCGGGAAGACCCAGTACTTC
CASSLLSSGKTQYF
>TRBJ2-5|TRBV6-5|TRBD1|NA
TGTGCCAGCAGTTGGGACAGTCAAGAGACCCAGTACTTC
CASSWDSQETQYF
>TRBJ2-5|TRBV5-1|TRBD2|NA
TGCGCCAGCAGCTTGGTAGCGGGCCTCGGGGAGACCCAGTACTTC
CASSLVAGLGETQYF
>TRBJ2-7|TRBV9|NA|NA
TGTGCCAGCAGTCGGGAGCTAAACTCCTACGAGCAGTACTTC
CASSRELNSYEQYF
>TRBJ1-5|TRBV28|NA|NA
TGTGCCAGCAGTTTATTTGCAGGGCCCCAGCATTTT
CASSLFAGPQHF
>TRBJ1-1|TRBV28|NA|NA
TGTGCCAGCACCAGAACCTCCTTTGCAGAAGCTTTCTTT
CASTRTSFAEAFF
>TRBJ2-2|TRBV7-8|TRBD1|once
TGTGCCAGCAGCTTAGACAGGGGGACCACCGGGGAGCTGTTTTTT
CASSLDRGTTGELFF
>TRBJ1-2|TRBV27|NA|NA
TGTGCCAGCAGATCCGTATATGGCTACACCTTC
CASRSVYGYTF
>TRBJ2-1|TRBV10-3|TRBD2|NA
TGTGCCATCAGTGAGTCCTTCCGGCTAGCGGCCAACAATGAGCAGTTCTTC
CAISESFRLAANNEQFF